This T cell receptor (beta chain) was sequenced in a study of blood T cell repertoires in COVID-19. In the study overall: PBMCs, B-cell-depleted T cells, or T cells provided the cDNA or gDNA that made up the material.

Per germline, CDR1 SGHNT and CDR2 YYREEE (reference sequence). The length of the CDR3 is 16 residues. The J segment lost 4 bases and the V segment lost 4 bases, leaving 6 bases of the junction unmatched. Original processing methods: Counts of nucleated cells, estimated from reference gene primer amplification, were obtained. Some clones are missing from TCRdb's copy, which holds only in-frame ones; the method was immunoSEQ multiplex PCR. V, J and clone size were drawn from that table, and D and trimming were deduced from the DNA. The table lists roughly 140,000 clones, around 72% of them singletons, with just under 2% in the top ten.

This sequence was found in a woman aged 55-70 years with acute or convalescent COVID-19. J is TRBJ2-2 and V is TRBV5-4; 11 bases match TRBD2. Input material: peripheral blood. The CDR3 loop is CASSPRLAGPTGELFF. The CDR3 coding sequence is TGTGCCAGCAGCCCGAGACTAGCGGGACCCACCGGGGAGCTGTTTTTT.